One and the same sample provided the 20 T cell receptor beta chains below, sequenced in a study of shared clonotypes between healthy human individuals. Produced via immunoSEQ multiplex PCR; TCRdb's table is partial and in-frame only. The sample lists around 2.1 million clones, approximately 94% occurring once. Terminally differentiated effector memory CD45RA+ cells were excluded from the naive CD8 cells, which were CD45RO-negative and positively selected for CCR7. Sequenced sample: naive CD8+ T cells from PBMCs. These receptors all stem from a man aged 18 to 30 in good health. Some clones in this sample may be carry-over from other donors' samples.

The chain has TRBV5-1 and TRBJ2-3; tentative D call: TRBD2 (5 bases). Trimming took 0 bases from V and 5 from J, leaving 16 bases between them. The CDR3 is made up of 16 amino acids. Germline loops: CDR1 SGHRS, CDR2 YFSETQ. The DNA for the CDR3 is TGCGCCAGCAGCTTGGCCGGAAATAGCGTTAGAGATACGCAGTATTTT. It is translated as CASSLAGNSVRDTQYF.

In DNA form, the CDR3 reads TGCAGCGCTTACAGGGACACCGGGGAGCTGTTTTTT. Translation: CSAYRDTGELFF. This sequence joins TRBV29-1 and TRBJ2-2; D is possibly TRBD1 (6 bases). CDR1 SQVTM and CDR2 ANQGSEA come from the germline V gene. This CDR3 contains 12 residues. V lost 7 bases and J 3 bases, leaving 9 bases between the germline ends.

The CDR3 spells CASSLETSGISTDTQYF. CDR3 bases: TGTGCCAGCAGCTTAGAGACTAGCGGGATAAGCACAGATACGCAGTATTTT. The chain carries TRBV7-6 and TRBJ2-3; 11 bases map to TRBD2. The germline V gene encodes CDR1 SGHVS and CDR2 FNYEAQ. This CDR3 is built from 17 residues. Trimming cost V 1 base and J 0 bases; bases outside gene matches: 3.

The chain uses TRBV4-1 and TRBJ2-3, with D perhaps matching TRBD1 (5 bases). Deletions cut 1 base from V and 6 bases from J, with 14 bases between. CDR1 and CDR2 (germline): MGHRA, YSYEKL. The CDR3 is 15 residues long. DNA for the CDR3: TGCGCCAGCAGCCAAGGGTACAGGTCCGGGGATACGCAGTATTTT. Translation: CASSQGYRSGDTQYF.

The CDR3 sequence: CASTKRGVQGASYEQYF. The CDR3 DNA reads TGTGCCAGCACTAAAAGGGGGGTACAGGGGGCTAGCTACGAGCAGTACTTC. The gene calls are TRBV28 and TRBJ2-7, with 9 nucleotides matching TRBD1. In germline, CDR1 is MDHEN, CDR2 SYDVKM. This CDR3 is built from 17 residues. The ends lost 7 bases at V and 3 bases at J; junction bases unmatched: 16.

As to this clone: Additional DNA sequences in this sample encode the identical CDR3. The rearrangement joins TRBV28 to TRBJ2-7; D is possibly TRBD2 (6 bases). The V end was cut by 5 bases, the J end by 4 bases, with 12 bases between. The CDR3 is 13 residues long. CDR1 MDHEN and CDR2 SYDVKM come from the germline V gene. CDR3 in DNA: TGTGCCAGCAGTCCGACTAGTTCATACGAGCAGTACTTC. Its translation is CASSPTSSYEQYF.

Of note for this clone: This CDR3 is also generated by other DNA sequences in the sample. CDR3 sequence reads: CASSLLGGTGELFF. The CDR3 nucleotides read TGTGCCAGCAGCTTACTGGGGGGCACCGGGGAGCTGTTTTTT. The chain uses TRBV7-3 and TRBJ2-2, with D possibly matching TRBD2 (6 bases). Looked up from germline, CDR1 is SGHTA and CDR2 is FQGTGA. Trimming took 2 bases from V and 4 from J, leaving 8 bases between them. CDR3 size: 14 residues.

V usage is TRBV4-3 and J usage is TRBJ2-2; no definite D call. Trimming pared 0 bases from V and 1 base from J, leaving 6 bases between. The CDR3 has 15 amino acids. Germline CDR1 is LGHNA and CDR2 is YSLEER. Here the CDR3 DNA reads TGCGCCAGCAGCCAAGAGTCAGGGAACACCGGGGAGCTGTTTTTT. It yields the protein CASSQESGNTGELFF.

V and J are TRBV4-3 and TRBJ2-1; possible D gene TRBD2, 7 bases. The V gene lost 0 bases and the J gene lost 9 bases, with 18 bases spanning the gap. This CDR3 contains 16 residues. From germline, CDR1 is LGHNA and CDR2 YSLEER. This CDR3 is CASSQEAADGGAEQFF. In DNA form, the CDR3 reads TGCGCCAGCAGCCAAGAAGCAGCGGATGGGGGGGCTGAGCAGTTCTTC.

Note on this clone: This same CDR3 is encoded by further DNA sequences in the sample. V and J are TRBV18 and TRBJ2-7, with D perhaps TRBD1 (7 bases). Germline lookup yields CDR1 KGHSH and CDR2 LQKENI. The length of the CDR3 is 16 residues. The ends were cut back, 1 base at V and 1 base at J, with 14 bases in the middle. The CDR3 here is CASSPLRQGGSYEQYF. CDR3 sequence (DNA): TGTGCCAGCTCACCACTTCGGCAGGGGGGTTCCTACGAGCAGTACTTC.

In DNA form, the CDR3 reads TGTGCCAGCAGCTTCCTTGCAGGGGGATCTGGGGCCAACGTCCTGACTTTC. Its protein is CASSFLAGGSGANVLTF. The chain combines TRBV7-6 with TRBJ2-6; 7 positions match TRBD1. The CDR3 runs 17 residues. Looked up from germline, CDR1 is SGHVS and CDR2 is FNYEAQ. The ends lost 3 bases at V and 1 base at J; junction bases unmatched: 6.

A remark on this clone: Other DNA sequences in this sample translate to the same CDR3. This chain uses TRBV5-1 with TRBJ2-7; D uncertain. Trimming stripped 0 bases from V and 3 bases from J, with 10 bases between. CDR1 SGHRS and CDR2 YFSETQ come from the germline V gene. This CDR3 spans 14 amino acids. In DNA, the CDR3 is TGCGCCAGCAGCTTGGGGGCAGGAAGCTACGAGCAGTACTTC. This translates into CASSLGAGSYEQYF.

To note about this clone: The identical CDR3 is also encoded by other nucleotide sequences in the sample. The chain links TRBV28 to TRBJ2-1; D unresolved. CDR3 length equals 12 residues. V was pared by 1 base and J by 6 bases, with 4 bases between. Germline CDR1 is MDHEN and CDR2 is SYDVKM. This chain's CDR3 is CASSLYGNEQFF. CDR3 nucleotides: TGTGCCAGCAGTTTATACGGCAATGAGCAGTTCTTC.

The chain is built from TRBV14 and TRBJ2-7; the D call may be TRBD1 or TRBD2 (6 bases each). V was shortened by 0 bases and J by 2 bases, with 14 bases between the two germline ends. The CDR3 spans 16 residues. From germline, CDR1 is SGHDN and CDR2 FVKESK. CDR3 bases: TGTGCCAGCAGCCAAGATTGGGAGGACAGAACCTACGAGCAGTACTTC. Its protein product is CASSQDWEDRTYEQYF.

This clone was seen a single time. The V gene is TRBV27, the J gene TRBJ2-1, with 12 bases matching TRBD1. Germline-derived CDR1 and CDR2 are MNHEY and SMNVEV (reference sequence). The CDR3 is made up of 17 amino acids. V dropped 2 bases and J dropped 5; count of bases not matched to a gene: 7. In DNA, the CDR3 is TGTGCCAGCAGTTTAATCTCGGGACAGGGGGCGAACAATGAGCAGTTCTTC. Translated: CASSLISGQGANNEQFF.

The gene calls are TRBV27 and TRBJ2-5; D unclear. The CDR3 is 14 amino acids. Germline values: CDR1 MNHEY, CDR2 SMNVEV (reference sequence). Between the trimmed V and J ends, which lost 0 bases and 5 bases, there was a span of 10 bases. The CDR3 reads CASSLSALRETQYF. DNA of the CDR3: TGTGCCAGCAGTTTATCTGCCTTAAGGGAGACCCAGTACTTC.

The rearrangement links TRBV7-2 to TRBJ2-2; 11 bases agree with TRBD2. From germline, CDR1 is SGHTA and CDR2 FQGNSA. The CDR3 consists of 15 residues. Trimming removed 6 bases from V and 5 bases from J; junction bases left unmatched: 5. Here the CDR3 DNA reads TGTGCCAGCAGGCCACTAGCGGGAGTGACCGGGGAGCTGTTTTTT. It codes for CASRPLAGVTGELFF.

The genes are TRBV6-6 and TRBJ1-1, with 7 bases fitting TRBD1. This CDR3 spans 12 amino acids. V trimming: 6 bases; J trimming: 6 bases; junction bases outside the gene matches: 4. Germline lookup yields CDR1 MNHNY and CDR2 SVGAGI (reference sequence). CDR3 nucleotide sequence: TGTGCCAGCAGGGACAGGATTCCTGAAGCTTTCTTT. Amino acid sequence: CASRDRIPEAFF.

V usage is TRBV28 and J usage is TRBJ1-2; D is unclear. From germline, CDR1 is MDHEN and CDR2 SYDVKM. The CDR3 consists of 11 residues. V lost 8 bases and J lost 4, with 8 bases in between. As DNA, the CDR3 is TGTGCCAGCTCGCGGATCTATGGCTACACCTTC. The encoded protein is CASSRIYGYTF.

CDR3 region: CASSFRPSYEQYF. The CDR3 nucleotides read TGTGCCAGCAGCTTCCGGCCCTCCTACGAGCAGTACTTC. The chain couples TRBV7-2 to TRBJ2-7; D is undetermined. The CDR3 totals 13 residues. In germline, CDR1 is SGHTA, CDR2 FQGNSA. The V gene lost 3 bases and the J gene lost 0 bases, with 6 bases spanning the gap.